This TCR beta chain came from a study of blood T cell repertoires in COVID-19. Study-level information: Both acute and convalescent COVID-19 samples were obtained from the United States, Italy and Spain. The analysed material was cDNA or gDNA that came from T cells, B-cell-depleted T cells, or PBMCs.

The CDR3 consists of 15 residues. V shed 6 bases and J shed 3 bases, with 12 bases lying between them. Germline assignment: CDR1 MNHEY and CDR2 SMNVEV (reference sequence). As originally analysed: From reference gene primer amplification, estimates of nucleated cell counts were derived. Generated by immunoSEQ multiplex PCR, the TCRdb table keeps only in-frame clones and is missing some. That table gives V, J and clone size, and the DNA gave D and trimming. This repertoire shows over 250,000 clones, around 89% found once; its top ten account for approximately 4.3%. This rearrangement joins TRBV27 to TRBJ1-6; D may be TRBD1 (5 bases). Sequencing used peripheral blood. The TCR sequence derives from a man in his 60s who had recovered from COVID-19. As DNA, the CDR3 is TGTGCCAGCAGGGGCGGGACTATCTATAATTCACCCCTCCACTTT. This codes for CASRGGTIYNSPLHF.